What follows are 18 T cell receptor beta chains derived from one specimen sequenced in a study of blood T cell repertoires in COVID-19. TCRdb's table, derived via immunoSEQ multiplex PCR, lists solely in-frame clones and lacks some. The table includes around 130,000 clones, roughly 86% detected once. The sequenced material came from peripheral blood. These receptors all come from a human donor in a cohort sampled during active COVID-19.

The chain joins TRBV6-1 to TRBJ2-5, with D uncertain. V was pared by 3 bases and J by 0 bases, with 5 bases between. CDR1 and CDR2 (germline): MNHNS, SASEGT. The CDR3 length is 13 residues. Here the CDR3 DNA reads TGTGCCAGCAGTGACGTCTACCAAGAGACCCAGTACTTC. Residues: CASSDVYQETQYF.

The gene calls are TRBV9 and TRBJ2-2, with 11 bases aligning to TRBD2. This CDR3 has 15 residues. CDR1 is SGDLS and CDR2 is YYNGEE in the germline V gene. V lost 3 bases to trimming and J lost 5 bases; unmatched junction nucleotides: 3. CDR3 nucleotide sequence: TGTGCCAGCAGCGGAGGGACTAGCGGTACCGGGGAGCTGTTTTTT. Translation gives CASSGGTSGTGELFF.

The CDR3 DNA reads TGTGCCAGCAGCCAAGGCGCGTGGGGGGGGTCCCAAGAGACCCAGTACTTC. Residues: CASSQGAWGGSQETQYF. This rearrangement joins TRBV3-1 (or the pseudogene TRBV3-2) to TRBJ2-5; the match to TRBD2 covers 7 bases. Losses at the gene ends were 1 base for V and 1 base for J; bases not matched to a gene: 9. CDR3 length: 17 residues. From germline, CDR1 is LGHDT and CDR2 YNNKEL (reference sequence).

This chain connects TRBV12-5 to TRBJ1-4; no clear D. This CDR3 is 13 amino acids long. The V gene's germline CDR1 is LGHNT and CDR2 FRNRAP. V was clipped by 6 bases and J by 0 bases, with 5 bases between them. CDR3 sequence: CASGFATNEKLFF. CDR3 bases: TGTGCTAGTGGCTTTGCAACTAATGAAAAACTGTTTTTT.

The chain joins TRBV5-1 to TRBJ2-5; 14 positions agree with TRBD2. V was clipped by 4 bases and J by 5 bases; unmatched bases: 10. The CDR3 loop spans 17 amino acids. Germline V gene sequence: CDR1 SGHRS, CDR2 YFSETQ. The CDR3 protein is CASSPPTSGGAGETQYF. As DNA, the CDR3 is TGCGCCAGCAGCCCCCCGACTAGCGGGGGGGCGGGGGAGACCCAGTACTTC.

This chain connects TRBV6-5 to TRBJ1-2, with TRBD1 matching 10 bases. This CDR3 has 14 residues. Germline V CDR1 and CDR2: MNHEY, SVGAGI. V was pared by 2 bases and J by 8 bases, with 5 bases of the junction left unmatched. In nucleotides, the CDR3 is TGTGCCAGCAGTTACCGGGACAGGGGAGGCGGCTACACCTTC. It encodes CASSYRDRGGGYTF.

A single count supports this clone. The V and J genes are TRBV13 and TRBJ2-5, with TRBD1 identical over 9 bases. Germline V CDR1 and CDR2: PRHDT, FYEKMQ (reference sequence). The CDR3 is 15 amino acids. Trimming cost V 7 bases and J 0 bases; bases outside gene matches: 6. The CDR3 DNA reads as TGTGCCAGCACCCACCGGGACAGGGACCAAGAGACCCAGTACTTC. Its translation is CASTHRDRDQETQYF.

The genes are TRBV7-9 and TRBJ2-5; 8 bases are shared with TRBD2. The CDR3 spans 14 residues. The V and J ends lost 7 bases and 3 bases, in that order; junction bases with no gene match: 7. Germline V gene data show CDR1 as SEHNR and CDR2 as FQNEAQ (reference sequence). The CDR3 spells CASTHPGGKETQYF. CDR3 DNA sequence: TGTGCCAGCACACACCCGGGGGGGAAAGAGACCCAGTACTTC.

This chain joins TRBV7-9 and TRBJ2-2, with 13 bases fitting TRBD2. J was trimmed by 3 bases and V by 6 bases; bases with no gene match: 7. The CDR3 is 17 amino acids. CDR1 SEHNR and CDR2 FQNEAQ come from the germline V gene (reference sequence). CDR3 coding DNA: TGTGCCAGCAGATCGCGCGGACTAGCGGGGGACACCGGGGAGCTGTTTTTT. Translation gives CASRSRGLAGDTGELFF.

J is TRBJ1-2 and V is TRBV2, with TRBD1 matching 7 bases. The junction had 12 bases not matched to a gene; V was cut back by 7 bases and J by 7 bases. Germline assignment: CDR1 SNHLY and CDR2 FYNNEI. CDR3 size: 14 residues. The CDR3 DNA follows: TGTGCCAGCATGTCGGTAGGGGGCTTTGGTGGCTACACCTTC. Residues: CASMSVGGFGGYTF.

The chain has TRBV4-1 and TRBJ1-4, with D possibly TRBD1 on 6 matching bases. CDR3 length equals 16 residues. Germline-derived CDR1 and CDR2 are MGHRA and YSYEKL. V lost 3 bases, J lost 8 bases, and 19 bases lay in between. As DNA, the CDR3 is TGCGCCAGCAGCCAGGGGGCCGGCAGTACCCTAGAAAAACTGTTTTTT. Translation gives CASSQGAGSTLEKLFF.

A single count supports this clone. The rearrangement joins TRBV28 to TRBJ2-7; D unresolved. Trimming pared 8 bases from V and 1 base from J, leaving 15 bases between. CDR3 size: 14 residues. Germline CDR1 reads MDHEN; CDR2 reads SYDVKM. CDR3 residues: CASRPVRGSYEQYF. The CDR3 coding sequence is TGTGCCAGCCGCCCTGTGCGAGGTTCCTACGAGCAGTACTTC.

V is TRBV28 and J is TRBJ2-1, with TRBD1 matching 9 bases. Losses at the gene ends were 3 bases for V and 3 bases for J; bases not matched to a gene: 3. This CDR3 has 15 amino acids. Per germline, CDR1 MDHEN and CDR2 SYDVKM. The CDR3 DNA reads TGTGCCAGCAGTTTTGGACAGGGGCACTACAATGAGCAGTTCTTC. Protein sequence: CASSFGQGHYNEQFF.

This chain uses TRBV27 with TRBJ1-5, with D perhaps TRBD1 (6 bases). Trimming stripped 3 bases from V and 8 bases from J, with 11 bases between. The CDR3 totals 13 residues. CDR1 and CDR2 from the germline V gene are MNHEY and SMNVEV (reference sequence). This CDR3 reads CASSFTGSEPQHF. CDR3 nucleotide sequence: TGTGCCAGCAGTTTTACAGGGAGTGAGCCCCAGCATTTT.

The CDR3 DNA reads TGTGCCAGCAGCCAAATAGACAGGGGCACTGGAAACACCATATATTTT. Translation: CASSQIDRGTGNTIYF. The genes are TRBV7-3 and TRBJ1-3; 8 bases line up with TRBD1. This CDR3 region has 16 residues. The ends lost 5 bases at V and 2 bases at J; junction bases unmatched: 8. Germline-derived CDR1 and CDR2 are SGHTA and FQGTGA.

This clone has more than one count but fewer than ten. The chain couples TRBV25-1 to TRBJ2-1; D is possibly TRBD2 (6 bases). Between the trimmed V and J ends, which lost 2 bases and 7 bases, there was a span of 15 bases. Germline V gene data show CDR1 as MGHDK and CDR2 as SYGVNS. CDR3 length: 15 amino acids. This chain's CDR3 is CASSELRRGGNEQFF. The DNA for the CDR3 is TGTGCCAGCAGTGAACTACGGCGGGGAGGAAATGAGCAGTTCTTC.

This sequence joins TRBV6-6 and TRBJ2-5, with a weak D call TRBD1 (6 bases). V was clipped by 6 bases and J by 5 bases, with 19 bases between them. From germline, CDR1 is MNHNY and CDR2 SVGAGI (reference sequence). The CDR3 is made up of 15 amino acids. In DNA, the CDR3 is TGTGCCAGCAGCTACCGGGACAACTCGGGGGAGACCCAGTACTTC. It yields the protein CASSYRDNSGETQYF.

The chain couples TRBV14 to TRBJ1-3, with 7 positions matching TRBD1. V lost 3 bases, J lost 4 bases, and 6 bases stayed unmatched. Germline lookup yields CDR1 SGHDN and CDR2 FVKESK. CDR3 size: 15 residues. The CDR3 DNA reads as TGTGCCAGCAGCCATTTACAGGGGACAGGAAACACCATATATTTT. It translates to CASSHLQGTGNTIYF.